Shown below are 19 T cell receptor beta chains from a single sample sequenced in a study of CD8 T cells in ankylosing spondylitis. TCRdb re-analysed the 5' RACE reads in MiXCR, keeping a single row per CDR3 protein. Here the sample spans about 540,000 distinct CDR3 sequences, roughly 13% being singletons. Overall study findings and caveats: Blood from ankylosing spondylitis patients appeared to carry a characteristic roughly 8-variant TCR beta motif.

For these TCRs, the target antigens are not known. What was sequenced was blood, either unsorted or a sorted T cell fraction (not recorded which). These receptor sequences come from a male donor with ankylosing spondylitis.

The chain carries TRBV15 and TRBJ2-3; 9 positions agree with TRBD2. This CDR3 is 17 amino acids long. The V gene end was trimmed by 5 bases and the J gene end by 7 bases; junction bases not matched to a gene: 16. CDR1 and CDR2 from the germline V gene are LNHNV and YYDKDF (reference sequence). The CDR3 DNA sequence: TGTGCCACCAGCCGAACTAGCGGGTGGGCCATTAGGTATACGCAGTATTTT. This sequence encodes CATSRTSGWAIRYTQYF.

The chain recombines TRBV19 with TRBJ2-7; 7 bases line up with TRBD1. With 1 base clipped from V and 5 bases from J, the junction kept 5 bases outside the gene matches. Germline CDR1 is LNHDA and CDR2 is SQIVND (reference sequence). CDR3 size: 14 residues. CDR3 sequence (DNA): TGTGCCAGTAGTATAGGACAGGGCAGCGACGAGCAGTACTTC. Its protein product is CASSIGQGSDEQYF.

The chain joins TRBV30 to TRBJ1-2; no firm D call. V was clipped by 3 bases and J by 0 bases, with 8 bases between them. CDR1 is GTSNPN and CDR2 is SVGIG in the germline V gene (reference sequence). CDR3 length: 13 amino acids. CDR3 sequence: CAWRGVANYGYTF. DNA for the CDR3: TGTGCCTGGAGGGGTGTGGCTAACTATGGCTACACCTTC.

The chain recombines TRBV5-1 with TRBJ1-1; D call uncertain. The CDR3 has 11 residues. Between the trimmed V and J ends, which lost 3 bases and 9 bases, there was a span of 9 bases. Germline CDR1 is SGHRS and CDR2 is YFSETQ. The CDR3 DNA reads TGCGCCAGCAGCTCGGCTGGGAAAGCTTTCTTT. Translation gives CASSSAGKAFF.

The rearrangement uses TRBV12-3 or TRBV12-4 and TRBJ2-5, with a tentative D call TRBD1 (6 bases). The CDR3 is 12 amino acids. V was trimmed by 6 bases and J by 7 bases, leaving 12 bases between them. CDR3 coding DNA: TGTGCCAGCAGGGGGGCGGCGGGGACCCAGTACTTC. Its protein is CASRGAAGTQYF.

Many counts were recorded for this clonotype. The chain links TRBV29-1 to TRBJ2-7, with 11 bases matching TRBD2. This CDR3 has 13 residues. Per germline, CDR1 SQVTM and CDR2 ANQGSEA. Trimming removed 3 bases from V and 7 bases from J; junction bases left unmatched: 5. CDR3: CSVEVAGGGEQYF. CDR3 coding DNA: TGCAGCGTTGAGGTAGCGGGAGGGGGTGAGCAGTACTTC.

This sequence joins TRBV10-2 and TRBJ2-5; TRBD2 matches 7 bases. This CDR3 has 15 residues. Germline V gives CDR1 WSHSY, CDR2 SAAADI. Germline trimming cut 0 bases from V and 2 bases from J; bases unmatched to any gene: 3. Here the CDR3 DNA reads TGCGCCAGCAGTGAGTCACTAGCGAGACAAGAGACCCAGTACTTC. Amino acid sequence: CASSESLARQETQYF.

The table lists this clonotype with a few counts. V usage is TRBV14 and J usage is TRBJ1-2; possible D gene TRBD1, 6 bases. Per germline, CDR1 SGHDN and CDR2 FVKESK. The length of the CDR3 is 15 residues. V lost 0 bases and J lost 7, with 15 bases in between. The CDR3 nucleotides read TGTGCCAGCAGCCAAGAAGGGGGGCGTATCTCTGGCTACACCTTC. The encoded protein is CASSQEGGRISGYTF.

In its sample, this clonotype was seen a few times. CDR3: CASSEITGQAAGANVLTF. Written as DNA, the CDR3 is TGTGCCAGCAGCGAAATAACCGGACAGGCCGCTGGGGCCAACGTCCTGACTTTC. The chain couples TRBV5-6 to TRBJ2-6, with 7 nucleotides matching TRBD1. J was trimmed by 2 bases and V by 4 bases; bases with no gene match: 12. Germline CDR1 SGHDT, CDR2 YYEEEE. The length of the CDR3 is 18 residues.

The chain links TRBV27 to TRBJ2-3, with TRBD2 matching 16 bases. CDR3 length: 18 residues. In germline, CDR1 is MNHEY, CDR2 SMNVEV (reference sequence). The ends lost 2 bases at V and 4 bases at J; junction bases unmatched: 6. The CDR3 DNA follows: TGTGCCAGCAGTTTAGTGGGACTAGCGGGAGGGGTCTCAGATACGCAGTATTTT. This sequence encodes CASSLVGLAGGVSDTQYF.

CDR3 residues: CASSPSLAGVTYEQYF. The CDR3 DNA reads as TGTGCCAGCTCACCTTCACTAGCGGGAGTTACCTACGAGCAGTACTTC. V and J are TRBV18 and TRBJ2-7, with TRBD2 matching over 11 bases. Germline CDR1 is KGHSH and CDR2 is LQKENI. The CDR3 is made up of 16 amino acids. V shed 3 bases and J 2 bases; nucleotides not matched to a gene: 6.

This clonotype has a handful of counts. The chain employs TRBV12-3 or TRBV12-4 and TRBJ2-5, with D tentatively TRBD2 (5 bases). V was pared by 6 bases and J by 9 bases, with 11 bases between. The CDR3 has 11 residues. Here the CDR3 reads CASSTKRAQYF. CDR3 DNA: TGTGCCAGCAGCACCAAGAGGGCCCAGTACTTC.

The V call is TRBV7-9, the J call TRBJ1-2; a possible D gene is TRBD1 (6 bases). Germline CDR1 SEHNR, CDR2 FQNEAQ (reference sequence). This CDR3 region has 15 residues. Trimming stripped 4 bases from V and 4 bases from J, with 16 bases between. The CDR3 region has the DNA TGTGCCAGCAGCTCCGCGGGGGGGCTAGGCTATGGCTACACCTTC. This sequence encodes CASSSAGGLGYGYTF.

The chain has TRBV14 and TRBJ2-1; TRBD2 aligns across 12 bases. The CDR3 runs 16 residues. Germline V gene sequence: CDR1 SGHDN, CDR2 FVKESK. V lost 5 bases, J lost 5 bases, and 7 bases stayed unmatched. The CDR3 DNA is TGTGCCAGCAGCAACCTAGCGGGAGGGCCCCACAATGAGCAGTTCTTC. This translates into CASSNLAGGPHNEQFF.

There are a few counts of this clonotype. The chain couples TRBV6-2 or TRBV6-3 to TRBJ2-7; D may correspond to TRBD1 or TRBD2 (5 bases each). The CDR3 consists of 17 residues. Germline loops: CDR1 MNHEY, CDR2 SVGEGT. Trimming took 2 bases from V and 3 from J, leaving 20 bases between them. CDR3: CASSYLIRGAVSYEQYF. DNA for the CDR3: TGTGCCAGCAGTTACCTGATACGAGGGGCCGTAAGCTACGAGCAGTACTTC.

In its sample, this clonotype was seen a few times. This sequence joins TRBV10-3 and TRBJ2-2, with TRBD2 identical over 14 bases. V shed 6 bases and J 7 bases; nucleotides not matched to a gene: 4. This CDR3 is built from 15 residues. CDR1 ENHRY and CDR2 SYGVKD come from the germline V gene. The CDR3 DNA is TGTGCCATCAGCGGGACTAGCGGGAGTATCGGGGAGCTGTTTTTT. Translated: CAISGTSGSIGELFF.

The V gene is TRBV3-1, the J gene TRBJ2-3; the D is unclear. The germline V and J ends were trimmed by 1 base and 6 bases, with 5 bases remaining between them. The V gene's germline CDR1 is LGHDT and CDR2 YNNKEL (reference sequence). This CDR3 has 12 amino acids. CDR3 region: CASSQVDDTQYF. For the CDR3, the DNA is TGTGCCAGCAGCCAAGTGGACGATACGCAGTATTTT.

The chain carries TRBV7-9 and TRBJ2-7; D possibly corresponds to TRBD1 (5 bases). V was trimmed by 7 bases and J by 1 base, leaving 14 bases between them. The CDR3 contains 14 residues. Looked up from germline, CDR1 is SEHNR and CDR2 is FQNEAQ (reference sequence). CDR3 sequence reads: CASIPSGKSYEQYF. For the CDR3, the DNA is TGTGCCAGCATTCCGTCAGGGAAATCCTACGAGCAGTACTTC.

This clonotype was counted many times. The chain couples TRBV29-1 to TRBJ2-3; D possibly corresponds to TRBD1 (6 bases). This CDR3 comprises 14 residues. The V end was cut by 4 bases, the J end by 6 bases, with 17 bases between. Germline-derived CDR1 and CDR2 are SQVTM and ANQGSEA. Here the CDR3 DNA reads TGCAGCGTTGTCCTAGGGGGAAGAGGGGATACGCAGTATTTT. It encodes CSVVLGGRGDTQYF.